This note documents a single T cell receptor beta chain sequence. Antigen specificity is unknown. This sample is drawn from a study of T cell responses to AZD1222 COVID-19 vaccine. Libraries were prepared by immunoSEQ multiplex PCR; TCRdb keeps only in-frame clonotypes and omits some of them. The sample contains approximately 150,000 clones, 85% to 95% of which appear only once. General study findings and limits: Repertoire samples came only from after the peak T cell response. As reported, nearly half of all spike-specific TCRs target variant regions that are unmutated. The donors showed a predominance of white British ancestry and of females, with possible underestimation of clonal diversity. Elevations in Spike-specific TCR breadth and depth followed administration of two AZD1222 doses.

Sequencing was performed on peripheral blood, taken on day 0 of MenACWY control vaccination. The sequence was obtained from an adult in good health.

The CDR3 loop is CAISEPSRDRGGYTF. The CDR3 DNA follows: TGTGCCATCAGTGAGCCGTCCCGGGACAGGGGGGGCTACACCTTC. The chain uses TRBV10-3 and TRBJ1-2; 11 nucleotides line up with TRBD1. Trimming removed 2 bases from V and 8 bases from J; junction bases left unmatched: 7. The CDR3 consists of 15 residues. Germline V gene lookup returns CDR1 ENHRY and CDR2 SYGVKD.